What follows describes a single T cell receptor (beta chain). Its specificity is not known. A much larger clone differs from this one at a single base, so this may be a read error. The sample is drawn from a study of T-cell reconstitution after alpha-beta-depleted transplantation in children. The library targeted TCRbeta and was prepared with unique molecular identifiers. TCRdb re-called the PCR reads through MiXCR, storing one row per CDR3 protein. This sample has hundreds of thousands of distinct CDR3 sequences, with 25% found just once. The CDR3 extends over 13 amino acids. CDR1 is MNHNS and CDR2 is SASEGT in the germline V gene. Findings of the study overall: T-cell counts and diversity at one year following transplant were attributed mainly to newly produced T cells.

The receptor's source is a girl aged 2 to 9 with Fanconi anemia, due to receive a stem cell transplant. J is TRBJ1-2 and V is TRBV6-1; D perhaps matches TRBD1 (5 bases). This specimen was PBMCs, taken before TCRalphabeta/CD19-depleted stem cell transplant. Here the CDR3 DNA reads TGTGCCAGCACCCAGGGCAGAACCTATGGCGACACCTTC. Translation: CASTQGRTYGDTF.